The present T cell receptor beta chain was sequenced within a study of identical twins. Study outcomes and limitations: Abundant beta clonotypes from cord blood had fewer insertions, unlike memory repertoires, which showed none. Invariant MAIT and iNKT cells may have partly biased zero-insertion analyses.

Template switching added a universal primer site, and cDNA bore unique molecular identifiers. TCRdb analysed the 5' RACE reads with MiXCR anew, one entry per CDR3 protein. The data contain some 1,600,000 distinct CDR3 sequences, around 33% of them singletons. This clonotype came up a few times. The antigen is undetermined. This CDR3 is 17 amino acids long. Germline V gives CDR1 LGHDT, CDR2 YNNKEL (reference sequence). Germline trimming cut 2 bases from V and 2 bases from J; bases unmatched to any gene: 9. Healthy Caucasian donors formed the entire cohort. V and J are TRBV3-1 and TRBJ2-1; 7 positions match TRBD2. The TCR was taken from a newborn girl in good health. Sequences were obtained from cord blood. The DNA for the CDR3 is TGTGCCAGCAGCCAATTTTTCGGACTAGAAACCTACAATGAGCAGTTCTTC. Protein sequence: CASSQFFGLETYNEQFF.